These 12 T cell receptor beta chains came from one sample sequenced in a study of T-cell reconstitution after alpha-beta-depleted transplantation in children. During its preparation, the TCRbeta library received unique molecular identifiers. TCRdb used MiXCR to reprocess the PCR reads, holding one entry per CDR3 protein. Of 700,000 or so distinct CDR3 sequences in the sample, around 13% were seen once. The input for sequencing was PBMCs, taken before TCRalphabeta/CD19-depleted stem cell transplant. The origin of the receptors is a girl aged 2-10 years with congenital amegakaryocytic thrombocytopenia, due to receive a stem cell transplant.

Only a few counts were recorded for this clonotype. This chain connects TRBV20-1 to TRBJ2-7; possibly TRBD2 for D (6 bases). This CDR3 spans 16 amino acids. V was shortened by 4 bases and J by 0 bases, with 19 bases between the two germline ends. The germline gives CDR1 DFQATT, CDR2 SNEGSKA (reference sequence). The CDR3 region is CSATDPTRGSSYEQYF. Here the CDR3 DNA reads TGCAGTGCTACTGACCCGACTCGGGGGAGCTCCTACGAGCAGTACTTC.

This clonotype was picked up many times. The chain couples TRBV6-1 to TRBJ2-1; TRBD2 agrees at 8 bases. The germline V gene encodes CDR1 MNHNS and CDR2 SASEGT. J gave up 5 bases and V 3 bases, and 12 bases lay outside the gene matches. This CDR3 spans 17 amino acids. The CDR3 DNA follows: TGTGCCAGCAGTGAGGAGGGGACTAGAGCTATCAACAATGAGCAGTTCTTC. The encoded protein is CASSEEGTRAINNEQFF.

The rearrangement uses TRBV7-9 and TRBJ2-1; 7 nucleotides agree with TRBD2. The length of the CDR3 is 16 residues. The junction had 12 bases not matched to a gene; V was cut back by 6 bases and J by 4 bases. In germline, CDR1 is SEHNR, CDR2 FQNEAQ (reference sequence). CDR3 DNA sequence: TGTGCCAGCAGAGGTTGGCGGGAGTTACTTTACAATGAGCAGTTCTTC. Protein sequence: CASRGWRELLYNEQFF.

This clonotype was counted ten times or more. V and J are TRBV29-1 and TRBJ1-1; D call uncertain. CDR3 length equals 12 residues. Germline values: CDR1 SQVTM, CDR2 ANQGSEA. Between the trimmed V and J ends, which lost 6 bases and 6 bases, there was a span of 14 bases. The CDR3 here is CSVSRGFPEAFF. In DNA, the CDR3 is TGCAGCGTAAGCAGAGGATTCCCTGAAGCTTTCTTT.

With respect to this clonotype: With a much larger clone just one base away, this may be a read error. The rearrangement joins TRBV28 to TRBJ2-1; 7 positions match TRBD2. This CDR3 comprises 14 residues. Per germline, CDR1 MDHEN and CDR2 SYDVKM. This CDR3 reads CASNAGASYNEQLF. As DNA, the CDR3 is TGTGCCAGCAACGCGGGAGCGTCCTACAATGAGCAGCTCTTC.

This clonotype was seen ten or more times. The genes are TRBV27 and TRBJ2-1, with 8 bases matching TRBD2. This CDR3 region has 14 residues. J was trimmed by 7 bases and V by 4 bases; bases with no gene match: 6. Per germline, CDR1 MNHEY and CDR2 SMNVEV (reference sequence). The CDR3 nucleotides read TGTGCCAGCAGTTATAGCGGGACTTCAAATGAGCAGTTCTTC. Protein product: CASSYSGTSNEQFF.

This clonotype was observed many times. The rearrangement uses TRBV5-1 and TRBJ1-2, with TRBD1 matching 7 bases. CDR1 SGHRS and CDR2 YFSETQ come from the germline V gene. J lost 4 bases, V lost 4 bases, and 10 bases had no gene match. There are 15 residues in the CDR3. The CDR3 DNA follows: TGCGCCAGCAGCATACGGACAGGCGGCGGCTATGGCTACACCTTC. It encodes CASSIRTGGGYGYTF.

This clonotype was recorded many times. CDR3 in DNA: TGCGCCAGCAGCCCATTCCCCGTGACTAAAAACACCGGGGAGCTGTTTTTT. This encodes CASSPFPVTKNTGELFF. The V gene is TRBV4-1, the J gene TRBJ2-2; D may be TRBD2 (5 bases). This CDR3 is built from 17 residues. Germline V gene data show CDR1 as MGHRA and CDR2 as YSYEKL. Deletions cut 4 bases from V and 2 bases from J, with 17 bases between.

The chain couples TRBV11-1 to TRBJ2-2, with 11 bases lining up with TRBD2. The J segment lost 1 base and the V segment lost 7 bases, leaving 11 bases of the junction unmatched. Per germline, CDR1 SGHAT and CDR2 FQDESV (reference sequence). CDR3 length: 18 residues. The chain's CDR3 is CASTPTGTSGRNTGELFF. CDR3 in DNA: TGTGCCAGCACCCCAACGGGAACTAGCGGGAGGAACACCGGGGAGCTGTTTTTT.

The V and J genes are TRBV7-6 and TRBJ2-5; 7 nucleotides agree with TRBD2. Germline-derived CDR1 and CDR2 are SGHVS and FNYEAQ. The CDR3 consists of 19 residues. J lost 2 bases, V lost 1 base, and 16 bases had no gene match. The CDR3 region is CASSLVELSLADPQETQYF. The CDR3 DNA is TGTGCCAGCAGCTTAGTCGAACTATCTCTAGCGGATCCGCAAGAGACCCAGTACTTC.

The sample holds a few counts of this clonotype. The V and J genes are TRBV15 and TRBJ2-7; D is tentatively TRBD1 or TRBD2 (5 bases each). There are 16 residues in the CDR3. V lost 5 bases to trimming and J lost 0 bases, with 17 bases between them. Germline lookup yields CDR1 LNHNV and CDR2 YYDKDF (reference sequence). The CDR3 DNA sequence: TGTGCCACCAGCCTCGCAGGGTTTGGGAGCTCCTACGAGCAGTACTTC. Its translation is CATSLAGFGSSYEQYF. The complete variable domain, with remaining parts taken from reference TRBV15 and TRBJ2-7, reads DAMVIQNPRYQVTQFGKPVTLSCSQTLNHNVMYWYQQKSSQAPKLLFHYYDKDFNNEADTPDNFQSRRPNTSFCFLDIRSPGLGDTAMYLCATSLAGFGSSYEQYFGPGTRLTVT.

This clonotype was seen repeatedly, ten times or more. The chain is built from TRBV12-3 or TRBV12-4 and TRBJ2-7, with 7 nucleotides matching TRBD1. Trimming cost V 8 bases and J 3 bases; bases outside gene matches: 10. The length of the CDR3 is 14 residues. The CDR3 bases are TGTGCCAGCGCGCCGACAGGGAGAGGCTACGAGCAGTACTTC. It specifies CASAPTGRGYEQYF.